This entry describes one TCR beta chain. The antigen is undetermined. This record comes from a study of CXCR3-negative and CXCR3-positive naive CD8 T cells. CDR3 length: 15 residues. The germline CDR1 and CDR2 sequences are SNHLY and FYNNEI. Study results and caveats: In both naive subsets diversity was comparably high, whereas memory CD8+ cells showed much lower diversity.

All TRB cDNA libraries came from 5' RACE performed with UMI labels. TCRdb reworked the 5' RACE reads into one entry per CDR3 protein, no DNA. Its clone listing holds 100,000 to 150,000 distinct CDR3 sequences. The source is a human donor in good health. Some clones in this sample may be carry-over from other donors' samples. The sequenced sample consisted of naive CXCR3- CD8+ T cells from blood. Subset specified: CD45RO-CCR7+CD27+CD95- naive CD8+ T cells lacking CXCR3 (TNR3-). J is TRBJ1-5 and V is TRBV2; TCRdb selects TRBD1, and the lack of DNA leaves this call unchecked. The CDR3 loop reads CASSNDRGGNQPQHF.